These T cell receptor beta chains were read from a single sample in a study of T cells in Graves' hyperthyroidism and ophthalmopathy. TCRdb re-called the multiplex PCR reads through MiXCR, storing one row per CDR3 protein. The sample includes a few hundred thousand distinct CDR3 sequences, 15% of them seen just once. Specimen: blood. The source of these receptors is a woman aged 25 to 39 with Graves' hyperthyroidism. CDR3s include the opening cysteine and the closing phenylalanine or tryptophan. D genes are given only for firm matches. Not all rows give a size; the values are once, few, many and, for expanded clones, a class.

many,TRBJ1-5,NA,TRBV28,TGTGCCAGCGTCAAAGGGGGACCTCATAGCAATCAGCCCCAGCATTTT,CASVKGGPHSNQPQHF
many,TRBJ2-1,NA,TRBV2,TGTGCCAGCGCTACAGGGTACTACAATGAGCAGTTCTTC,CASATGYYNEQFF
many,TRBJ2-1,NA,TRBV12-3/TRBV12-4,TGTGCCAGCTGGCCGGGATTGACGAATGAGCAGTTCTTC,CASWPGLTNEQFF
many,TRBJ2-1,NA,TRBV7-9,TGTGCCAGCAGCTTAGCCGGGACCCTCAATGAGCAGTTCTTC,CASSLAGTLNEQFF
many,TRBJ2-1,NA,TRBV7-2,TGTGCCAGCAGCTTAGAGGAGGGAGGGGGCACGAATGAGCAGTTCTTC,CASSLEEGGGTNEQFF
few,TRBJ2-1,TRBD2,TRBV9,TGTGCCAGCAGCGACGGAATGGCGGGAGGAGAGGGGGGTGAGCAGTTCTTC,CASSDGMAGGEGGEQFF
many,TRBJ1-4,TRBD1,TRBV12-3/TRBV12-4,TGTGCCAGCAGTTTGGGGACAGCTGAAAAACTGTTTTTT,CASSLGTAEKLFF
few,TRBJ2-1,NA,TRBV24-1,TGTGCCACCAGTGATTTGTCCCGAAATGAGCAGTTCTTC,CATSDLSRNEQFF
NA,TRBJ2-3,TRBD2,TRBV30,TGTGCCTGGGTTGGCTTACCGGGACTAGCGGGAGGGCCTGGGAGGACAGATACGCAGTATTTT,CAWVGLPGLAGGPGRTDTQYF
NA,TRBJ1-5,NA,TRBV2,TGTGCCAGCAGTGAATCCGGGAGGAATCAGCCCCAGCATTTT,CASSESGRNQPQHF
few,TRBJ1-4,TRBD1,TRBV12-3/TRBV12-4,TGTGCCAGCAGTTTAGGGGCCACAGGGGGAACTAATGAAAAACTGTTTTTT,CASSLGATGGTNEKLFF
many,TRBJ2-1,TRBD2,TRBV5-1,TGCGCCAGCAGCCCACCAACTAGCGCTACCTACAATGAGCAGTTCTTC,CASSPPTSATYNEQFF
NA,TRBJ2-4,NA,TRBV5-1,TGCGCCAGCAGCACCTTCGGTAGCCAGGACGACATTCAGTACTTC,CASSTFGSQDDIQYF
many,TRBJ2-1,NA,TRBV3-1,TGTGCCAGCAGCCATAGATTCCGGACAGCCCTCTACAATGAGCAGTTCTTC,CASSHRFRTALYNEQFF
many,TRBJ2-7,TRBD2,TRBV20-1,TGCAGTGCTAGAGTTAGCGGGAGTTCCCACGAGCAGTACTTC,CSARVSGSSHEQYF
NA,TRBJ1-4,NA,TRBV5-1,TGCGCCAGCAGCCGACAAGCCTCCCAGGAGAATGAAAAACTGTTTTTT,CASSRQASQENEKLFF
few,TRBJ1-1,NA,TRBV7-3,TGTGCCAGCAGCCACCACGGGGGAGGAACTTTTAACACTGAAGCTTTCTTT,CASSHHGGGTFNTEAFF
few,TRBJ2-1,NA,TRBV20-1,TGCAGTCCCCTGAGTTTGGGAGTCCCCTACAATGAGCAGTTCTTC,CSPLSLGVPYNEQFF
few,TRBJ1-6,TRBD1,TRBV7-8,TGTGCCAGCAGCTCGCAGGGGGTTTCCTATAATTCACCCCTCCACTTT,CASSSQGVSYNSPLHF
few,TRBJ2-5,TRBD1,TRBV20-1,TGCAGTGTCACGGACAGGGGGCGCGGGGAGACCCAGTACTTC,CSVTDRGRGETQYF
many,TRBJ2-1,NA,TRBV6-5,TGTGCCAGCAGTACTCGGCGAGACAATGAGCAGTTCTTC,CASSTRRDNEQFF
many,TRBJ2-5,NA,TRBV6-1,TGTGCCAGCAGTTGGGGATTGGGGGATCAAGAGACCCAGTACTTC,CASSWGLGDQETQYF
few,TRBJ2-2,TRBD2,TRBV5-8,TGTGCCAGCAGTTATGTAGCGGGAACGAACACCGGGGAGCTGTTTTTT,CASSYVAGTNTGELFF
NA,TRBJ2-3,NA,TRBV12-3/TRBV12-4,TGTGCCAGCAGTTTCGTGGGTGGGACAGATACGCAGTATTTT,CASSFVGGTDTQYF
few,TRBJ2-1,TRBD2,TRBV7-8,TGTGCCAGCAGCTTACGACTAGCGGGCTCCTACAATGAGCAGTTCTTC,CASSLRLAGSYNEQFF
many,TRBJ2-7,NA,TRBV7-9,TGTGCCAGCAGCTACCCGGGACTGACCTCCTACGAGCAGTACTTC,CASSYPGLTSYEQYF
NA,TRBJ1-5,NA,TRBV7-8,TGTGCCAGCAGCGCAACGTGGTCGCCCAATCAGCCCCAGCATTTT,CASSATWSPNQPQHF
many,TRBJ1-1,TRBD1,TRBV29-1,TGCAGCGTTGAAGTCATGACAGGGGCACTGAACACTGAAGCTTTCTTT,CSVEVMTGALNTEAFF
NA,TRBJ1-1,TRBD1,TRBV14,TGTGCCAGCAGCCAAGGGGACAGGGTGTGGAACACTGAAGCTTTCTTT,CASSQGDRVWNTEAFF